This T cell receptor (beta chain) came from a study of blood T cell repertoires in COVID-19. Deletions cut 2 bases from V and 4 bases from J, with 14 bases between. Per germline, CDR1 SGHTA and CDR2 FQGNSA. This CDR3 has 15 amino acids. Methods used by the authors: Amplified reference gene primers provided the basis for estimating nucleated cell counts. The table came from immunoSEQ multiplex PCR; TCRdb's copy has only in-frame clones and leaves some out. V and J calls and clone size are those listed in that table; D and trimming were worked out from the DNA. This sample has fewer than 300,000 clones, with 90% found just once.

The sample consisted of PBMCs or T cells enriched from blood (not recorded which). This chain joins TRBV7-2 and TRBJ1-2, with TRBD1 as a possible D gene (6 bases). The sequence derives from a woman in her twenties or thirties who had recovered from COVID-19. In DNA form, the CDR3 reads TGTGCCAGCAGCTTATATATTTGGGACACCTATGGCTACACCTTC. This sequence encodes CASSLYIWDTYGYTF.